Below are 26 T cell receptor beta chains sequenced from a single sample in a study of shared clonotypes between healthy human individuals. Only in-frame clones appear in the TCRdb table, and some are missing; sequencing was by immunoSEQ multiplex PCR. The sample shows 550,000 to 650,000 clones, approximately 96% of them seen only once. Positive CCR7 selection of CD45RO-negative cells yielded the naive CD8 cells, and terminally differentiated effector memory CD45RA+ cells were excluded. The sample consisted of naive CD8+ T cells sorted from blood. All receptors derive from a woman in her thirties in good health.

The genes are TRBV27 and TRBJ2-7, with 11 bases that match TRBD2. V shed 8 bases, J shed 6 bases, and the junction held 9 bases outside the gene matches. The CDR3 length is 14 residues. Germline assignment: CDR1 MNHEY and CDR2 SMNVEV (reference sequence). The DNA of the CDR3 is TGTGCCAGCGGAATACTAGCGGGAGTTACCGAGCAGTACTTC. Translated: CASGILAGVTEQYF.

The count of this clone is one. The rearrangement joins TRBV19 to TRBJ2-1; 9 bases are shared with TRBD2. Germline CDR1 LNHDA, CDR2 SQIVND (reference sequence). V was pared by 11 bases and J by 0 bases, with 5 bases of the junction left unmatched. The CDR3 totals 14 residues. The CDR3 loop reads CASSGTNSYNEQFF. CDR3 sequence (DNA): TGTGCCTCTAGCGGGACCAACTCCTACAATGAGCAGTTCTTC.

This chain's CDR3 is CASMPFGEENTEAFF. The CDR3, as DNA: TGTGCCAGCATGCCCTTCGGAGAGGAGAACACTGAAGCTTTCTTT. The chain uses TRBV27 and TRBJ1-1; D is uncertain. V lost 7 bases, J lost 1 base, and 16 bases lay in between. The germline V gene encodes CDR1 MNHEY and CDR2 SMNVEV (reference sequence). This CDR3 comprises 15 residues.

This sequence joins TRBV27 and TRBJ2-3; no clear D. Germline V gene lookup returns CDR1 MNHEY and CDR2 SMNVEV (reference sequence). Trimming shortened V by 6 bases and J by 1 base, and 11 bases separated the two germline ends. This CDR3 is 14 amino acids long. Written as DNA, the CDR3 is TGTGCCAGCAGCTCGACGGGTGGCACAGATACGCAGTATTTT. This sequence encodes CASSSTGGTDTQYF.

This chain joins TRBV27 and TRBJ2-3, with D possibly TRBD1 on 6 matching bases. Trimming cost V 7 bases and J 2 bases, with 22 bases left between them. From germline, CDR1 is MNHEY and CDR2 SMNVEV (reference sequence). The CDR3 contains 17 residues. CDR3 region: CASTLTGPGFFTDTQYF. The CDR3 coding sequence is TGTGCCAGCACCCTCACAGGGCCGGGCTTCTTCACAGATACGCAGTATTTT.

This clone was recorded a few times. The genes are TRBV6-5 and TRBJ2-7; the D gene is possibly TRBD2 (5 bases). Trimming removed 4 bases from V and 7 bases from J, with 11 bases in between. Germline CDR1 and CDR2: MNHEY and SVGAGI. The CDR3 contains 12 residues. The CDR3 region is CASSLGGGEQYF. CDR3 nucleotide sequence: TGTGCCAGCAGTTTGGGCGGAGGTGAGCAGTACTTC.

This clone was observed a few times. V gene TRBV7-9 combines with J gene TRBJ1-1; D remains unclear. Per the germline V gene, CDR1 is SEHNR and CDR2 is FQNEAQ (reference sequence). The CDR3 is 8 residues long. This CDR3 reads CGSAEAFF. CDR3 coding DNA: TGTGGTAGCGCTGAAGCTTTCTTT.

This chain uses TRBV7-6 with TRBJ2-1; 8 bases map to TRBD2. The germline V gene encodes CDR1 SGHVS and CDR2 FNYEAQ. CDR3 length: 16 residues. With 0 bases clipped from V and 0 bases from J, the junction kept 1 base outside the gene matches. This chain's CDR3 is CASSLASGTSYNEQFF. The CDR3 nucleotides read TGTGCCAGCAGCTTAGCTAGCGGGACCTCCTACAATGAGCAGTTCTTC.

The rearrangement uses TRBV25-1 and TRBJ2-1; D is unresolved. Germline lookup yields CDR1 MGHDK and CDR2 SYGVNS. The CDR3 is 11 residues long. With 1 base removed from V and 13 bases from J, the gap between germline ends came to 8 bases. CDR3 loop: CASSESLEQFF. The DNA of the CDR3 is TGTGCCAGCAGTGAATCCCTCGAACAGTTCTTC.

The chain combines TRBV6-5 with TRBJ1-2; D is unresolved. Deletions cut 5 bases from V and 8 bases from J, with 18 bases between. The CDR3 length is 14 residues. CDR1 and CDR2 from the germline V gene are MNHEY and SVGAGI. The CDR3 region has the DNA TGTGCCAGCAGTCCCTTAGGAGTTCCGGCGGGCTACACCTTC. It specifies CASSPLGVPAGYTF.

The CDR3 loop reads CASSWTSGRNEQFF. The CDR3 DNA reads TGTGCCAGCAGTTGGACTAGCGGGAGAAATGAGCAGTTCTTC. V and J are TRBV28 and TRBJ2-1; 13 bases are shared with TRBD2. This CDR3 comprises 14 residues. J gave up 7 bases and V 4 bases, and 1 base lay outside the gene matches. Germline CDR1 reads MDHEN; CDR2 reads SYDVKM.

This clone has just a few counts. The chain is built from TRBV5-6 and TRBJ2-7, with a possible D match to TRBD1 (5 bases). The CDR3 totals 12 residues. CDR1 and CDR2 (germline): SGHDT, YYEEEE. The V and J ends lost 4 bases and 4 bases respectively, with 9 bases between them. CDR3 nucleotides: TGTGCCAGCAGCAGGGGATCGTACGAGCAGTACTTC. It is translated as CASSRGSYEQYF.

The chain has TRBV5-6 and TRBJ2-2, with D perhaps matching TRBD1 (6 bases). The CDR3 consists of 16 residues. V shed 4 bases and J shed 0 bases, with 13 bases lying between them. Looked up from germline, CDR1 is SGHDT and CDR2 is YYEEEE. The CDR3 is CASSVTRQANTGELFF. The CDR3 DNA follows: TGTGCCAGCAGCGTTACCAGACAGGCGAACACCGGGGAGCTGTTTTTT.

The CDR3 reads CASSSAGTGGYEQYF. CDR3 nucleotide sequence: TGTGCCAGCAGCTCCGCCGGGACAGGGGGCTACGAGCAGTACTTC. The chain has TRBV5-6 and TRBJ2-7; 11 nucleotides line up with TRBD1. Germline assignment: CDR1 SGHDT and CDR2 YYEEEE. The CDR3 contains 15 residues. With 3 bases clipped from V and 3 bases from J, the junction kept 5 bases outside the gene matches.

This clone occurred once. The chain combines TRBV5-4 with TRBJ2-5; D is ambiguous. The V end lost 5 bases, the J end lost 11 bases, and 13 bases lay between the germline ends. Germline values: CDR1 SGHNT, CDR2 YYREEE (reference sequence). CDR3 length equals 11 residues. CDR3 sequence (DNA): TGTGCCAGCAGTGGAGTTGCGGAGCAGTACTTC. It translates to CASSGVAEQYF. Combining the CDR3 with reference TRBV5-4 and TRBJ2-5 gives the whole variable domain ETGVTQSPTHLIKTRGQQVTLRCSSQSGHNTVSWYQQALGQGPQFIFQYYREEENGRGNFPPRFSGLQFPNYSSELNVNALELDDSALYLCASSGVAEQYFGPGTRLLVL.

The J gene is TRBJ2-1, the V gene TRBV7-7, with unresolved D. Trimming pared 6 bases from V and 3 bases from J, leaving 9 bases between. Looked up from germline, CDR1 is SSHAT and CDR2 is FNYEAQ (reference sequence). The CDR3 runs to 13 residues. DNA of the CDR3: TGTGCCAGCAGTCGAGACAACTACAATGAGCAGTTCTTC. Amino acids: CASSRDNYNEQFF.

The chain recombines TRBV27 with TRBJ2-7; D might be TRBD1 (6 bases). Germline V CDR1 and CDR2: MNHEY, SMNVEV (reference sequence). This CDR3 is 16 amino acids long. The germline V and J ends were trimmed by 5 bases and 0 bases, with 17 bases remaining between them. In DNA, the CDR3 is TGTGCCAGCAGTACAGGGACATTCACGAGCTCCTACGAGCAGTACTTC. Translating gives CASSTGTFTSSYEQYF.

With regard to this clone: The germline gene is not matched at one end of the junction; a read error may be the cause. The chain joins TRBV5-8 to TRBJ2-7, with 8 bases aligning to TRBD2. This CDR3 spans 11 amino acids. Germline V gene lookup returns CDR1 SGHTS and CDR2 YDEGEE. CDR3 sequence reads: CASSLIAGLHF. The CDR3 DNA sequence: TGTGCCAGCAGCTTGATAGCGGGATTGCACTTC.

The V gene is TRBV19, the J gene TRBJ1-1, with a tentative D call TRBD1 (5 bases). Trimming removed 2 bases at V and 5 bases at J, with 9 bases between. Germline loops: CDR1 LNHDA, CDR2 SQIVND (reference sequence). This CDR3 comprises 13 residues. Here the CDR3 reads CASSIWQGTEAFF. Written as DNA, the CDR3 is TGTGCCAGTAGTATATGGCAGGGTACTGAAGCTTTCTTT.

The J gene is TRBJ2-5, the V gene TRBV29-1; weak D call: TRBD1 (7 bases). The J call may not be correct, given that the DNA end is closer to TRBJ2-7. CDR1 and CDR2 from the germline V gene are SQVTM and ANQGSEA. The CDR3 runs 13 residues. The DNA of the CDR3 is TGCAGCGCCGGAGGCGGGACAGACTACGAGCAGTACTTC. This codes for CSAGGGTDYEQYF.

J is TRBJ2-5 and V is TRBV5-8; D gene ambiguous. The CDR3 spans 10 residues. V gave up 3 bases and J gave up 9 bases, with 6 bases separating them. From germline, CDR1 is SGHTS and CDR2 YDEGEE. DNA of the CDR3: TGTGCCAGCAGCTCCTTCGCCCAGTACTTC. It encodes CASSSFAQYF.

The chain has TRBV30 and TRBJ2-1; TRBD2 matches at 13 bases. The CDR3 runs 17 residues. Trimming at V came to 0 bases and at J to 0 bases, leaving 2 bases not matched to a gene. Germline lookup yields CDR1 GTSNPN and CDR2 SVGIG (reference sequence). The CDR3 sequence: CAWSVLAGGFSYNEQFF. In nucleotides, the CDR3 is TGTGCCTGGAGTGTACTAGCGGGGGGGTTCTCCTACAATGAGCAGTTCTTC. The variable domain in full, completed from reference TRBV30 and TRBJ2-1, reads SQTIHQWPATLVQPVGSPLSLECTVEGTSNPNLYWYRQAAGRGLQLLFYSVGIGQISSEVPQNLSASRPQDRQFILSSKKLLLSDSGFYLCAWSVLAGGFSYNEQFFGPGTRLTVL.

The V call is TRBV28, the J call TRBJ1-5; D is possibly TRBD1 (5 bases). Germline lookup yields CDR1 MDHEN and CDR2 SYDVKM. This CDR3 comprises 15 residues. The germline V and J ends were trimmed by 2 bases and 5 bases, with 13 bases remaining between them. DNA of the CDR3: TGTGCCAGCAGTTTACTGATCCGGGGGGATCAGCCCCAGCATTTT. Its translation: CASSLLIRGDQPQHF.

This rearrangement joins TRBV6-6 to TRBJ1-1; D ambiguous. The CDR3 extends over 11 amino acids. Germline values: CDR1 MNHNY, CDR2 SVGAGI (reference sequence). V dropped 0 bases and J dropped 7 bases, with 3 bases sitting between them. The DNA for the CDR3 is TGTGCCAGCAGTTACTCAATTGAAGCTTTCTTT. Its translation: CASSYSIEAFF.

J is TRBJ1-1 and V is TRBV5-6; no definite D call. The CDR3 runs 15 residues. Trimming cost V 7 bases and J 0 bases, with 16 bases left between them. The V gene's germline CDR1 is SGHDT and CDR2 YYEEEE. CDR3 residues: CASVLAGFMNTEAFF. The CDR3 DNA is TGTGCCAGCGTACTTGCGGGATTCATGAACACTGAAGCTTTCTTT.

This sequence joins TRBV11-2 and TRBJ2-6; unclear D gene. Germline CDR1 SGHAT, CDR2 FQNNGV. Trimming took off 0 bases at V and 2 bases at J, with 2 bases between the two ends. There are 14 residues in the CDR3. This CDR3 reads CASSLDPGANVLTF. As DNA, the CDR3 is TGTGCCAGCAGCTTAGATCCTGGGGCCAACGTCCTGACTTTC.